The sequence of this TCR beta chain was determined in a study of CD8 T cells in ankylosing spondylitis (dated 2017 in TCRdb). Describing the broader study: T cell receptor beta repertoires were profiled in healthy donors and ankylosing spondylitis patients so that disease-linked TCR variants could be found. The full study cohort was made up of about 25 ankylosing spondylitis patients and 108 healthy donors. Samples of peripheral blood were taken, and for ankylosing spondylitis patients, synovial fluid was collected as well.

The reads were generated on an Illumina HiSeq 2500. Quantitative 5'-RACE with molecular barcodes was used to prepare TCR beta libraries. The original pipeline was this. To identify disease-linked TCR variants, a new computational method was used, one built on a probabilistic model of VDJ rearrangement. TCRdb handled the public reads itself, with Q25 trimming in fastp and clone calling in MiXCR, and kept productive beta chains. Every CDR3 protein is listed once, alongside the most common genes and DNA of its rows. V and J calls and clone size were set by TCRdb, not the authors. The sample yields about 210,000 distinct CDR3 sequences; more than 5.5% were counted once. Clones ranked in the top ten supply 11% to 15% of the sample. The cysteine opens and the phenylalanine closes a CDR3 of 14 amino acids. Kept here is only the CDR3 DNA, which spans 42 bases and is read in frame from base 1. V drops 1 base and J drops 3 bases, leaving 7 bases in between. In the germline V gene, CDR1 corresponds to SGHDN and CDR2 to FVKESK.

This clonotype occurred many times. Its specific antigen is unknown. Base qualities are not recorded, but no much larger clone differs from it by a single base. Study-wide findings and limitations: A CD8+ phenotype was shown by the disease-linked clones, which were found at relatively low frequencies in peripheral blood. The disease-linked clones were reported as significantly enriched in matched synovial fluid samples from ankylosing spondylitis patients. A TCR beta motif of about 8 highly homologous amino acid variants appeared characteristic of blood from ankylosing spondylitis patients. Some motif variants had previously been reported in the synovial fluid and blood of reactive arthritis patients, which suggests shared mechanisms of disease initiation.

The sample was blood, either unsorted or a sorted T cell fraction (not recorded which). The receptor was derived from a male donor with ankylosing spondylitis. The chain joins TRBV14 to TRBJ2-1; no D gene call is confident. The DNA sequence is TGTGCCAGCAGCCAAGGGTGGGACTACAATGAGCAGTTCTTC. Its protein is CASSQGWDYNEQFF.